The rows below give T cell receptor beta chains drawn from one sample of a study of blood T cell repertoires in COVID-19. Measured with immunoSEQ multiplex PCR; TCRdb has only the in-frame clones, and not every one. The table includes around 200,000 clones, approximately 80% detected once. Source material: peripheral blood. All receptors derive from a woman aged 40 to 55 with COVID-19, enrolled during active disease. Both conserved end residues are part of each CDR3. The D gene is left open where the match is weak. Size is omitted from some rows. Given values are once, few, many or a class for expanded clones.

D,V,size,J,CDR3,DNA
-,TRBV4-1,-,TRBJ2-3,CASSQGDSDTQYF,TGCGCCAGCAGCCAAGGGGACTCAGATACGCAGTATTTT
-,TRBV15,-,TRBJ2-1,CATSSAGPYNEQFF,TGTGCCACCAGCAGTGCCGGTCCCTACAATGAGCAGTTCTTC
-,TRBV19,-,TRBJ1-1,CASQGSTEAFF,TGTGCCAGTCAGGGGTCCACTGAAGCTTTCTTT
-,TRBV6-5,-,TRBJ1-1,CASNEVSTEAFF,TGTGCCAGCAACGAGGTCAGCACTGAAGCTTTCTTT
TRBD1,TRBV2,-,TRBJ1-2,CASSLGTGNYGYTF,TGTGCCAGCAGTTTGGGGACAGGGAACTATGGCTACACCTTC
TRBD1,TRBV19,-,TRBJ1-1,CASSIWDRANTEAFF,TGTGCCAGTAGTATATGGGACAGGGCGAACACTGAAGCTTTCTTT
TRBD1,TRBV20-1,once,TRBJ2-1,CSVLTGDEQFF,TGCAGTGTTTTGACAGGGGATGAGCAGTTCTTC
-,TRBV5-1,-,TRBJ1-1,CASSSGVNTEAFF,TGCGCCAGCAGCTCAGGGGTCAACACTGAAGCTTTCTTT
-,TRBV3-1/TRBV3-2,-,TRBJ2-4,CASSPRVGINIQYF,TGTGCCAGCAGCCCCCGGGTGGGTATTAACATTCAGTACTTC
TRBD2,TRBV19,-,TRBJ2-7,CASSIAPSGRAEQYF,TGTGCCAGTAGTATAGCCCCCTCGGGGAGGGCCGAGCAGTACTTC
-,TRBV7-7,-,TRBJ2-1,CASSLGLNNEQFF,TGTGCTAGCAGCCTCGGACTCAACAATGAGCAGTTCTTC
-,TRBV6-4,-,TRBJ2-2,CASSFDSTGELFF,TGTGCCAGCAGTTTCGACAGCACCGGGGAGCTGTTTTTT
TRBD2,TRBV28,once,TRBJ2-3,CASSPRLAGATDTQYF,TGTGCCAGCAGCCCCAGACTAGCGGGAGCCACAGATACGCAGTATTTT
TRBD1,TRBV2,-,TRBJ1-4,CASSYRGANEKLFF,TGTGCCAGCAGTTACAGGGGGGCTAATGAAAAACTGTTTTTT
TRBD2,TRBV5-1,once,TRBJ2-3,CASSPRLAGGMDTQYF,TGCGCCAGCAGCCCCCGACTAGCGGGAGGAATGGATACGCAGTATTTT
-,TRBV7-6,-,TRBJ2-5,CASSSHPDRRGETQYF,TGTGCCAGCAGCTCCCACCCGGACAGGAGGGGTGAGACCCAGTACTTC
-,TRBV10-2,-,TRBJ2-2,CASSGGGGELFF,TGCGCCAGCAGTGGGGGCGGCGGGGAGCTGTTTTTT
-,TRBV18,-,TRBJ2-5,CASSPVGKANGETQYF,TGTGCCAGCTCACCGGTTGGTAAAGCAAACGGGGAGACCCAGTACTTC
-,TRBV24-1,few,TRBJ1-1,CATSPYTGGSEAFF,TGTGCCACCAGCCCTTATACCGGGGGTAGTGAAGCTTTCTTT
TRBD1,TRBV5-1,-,TRBJ1-5,CASSFSAGGPNQPQHF,TGCGCCAGCAGCTTCTCAGCAGGGGGCCCCAATCAGCCCCAGCATTTT
TRBD2,TRBV19,-,TRBJ2-1,CASSNGGEYNEQFF,TGTGCCAGTAGTAACGGGGGGGAATACAATGAGCAGTTCTTC
-,TRBV19,-,TRBJ2-5,CASSPGGGETQYF,TGTGCCAGTAGTCCAGGCGGGGGCGAGACCCAGTACTTC
TRBD1,TRBV5-5,-,TRBJ1-3,CASSWTLGQALYF,TGTGCCAGCAGCTGGACTCTTGGACAGGCCTTATATTTT
TRBD1,TRBV28,-,TRBJ2-7,CAISSVRGHGQYF,TGTGCCATCTCTAGCGTCAGGGGGCACGGGCAGTACTTC
TRBD1,TRBV3-1/TRBV3-2,-,TRBJ1-6,CASRPTGEGSPLHF,TGTGCCAGCAGACCGACAGGGGAAGGTTCACCCCTCCACTTT
TRBD2,TRBV10-1,-,TRBJ2-1,CASSEGLAGGDNEQFF,TGCGCCAGCAGTGAAGGACTAGCGGGAGGAGACAATGAGCAGTTCTTC
-,TRBV19,-,TRBJ1-6,CASSSSRQDRRNSPLHF,TGTGCCAGTAGTAGCTCCAGACAGGACCGTCGGAATTCACCCCTCCACTTT
-,TRBV27,-,TRBJ2-7,CASSRSQGDRSYEQYF,TGTGCCAGCAGTCGATCTCAGGGTGATAGATCGTACGAGCAGTACTTC
TRBD1,TRBV4-2,-,TRBJ1-1,CASSQVTGGRGERSPTEAFF,TGTGCCAGCAGCCAAGTAACAGGGGGAAGGGGAGAACGGAGTCCCACTGAAGCTTTCTTT
-,TRBV9,-,TRBJ1-1,CASSAEAENTEAFF,TGTGCCAGCAGCGCCGAGGCCGAGAACACTGAAGCTTTCTTT
TRBD2,TRBV6-9,few,TRBJ2-3,CASRLAGDTQYF,TGTGCCAGCAGACTAGCGGGAGATACGCAGTATTTT
-,TRBV10-1,-,TRBJ2-1,CASSDQWGREQFF,TGCGCCAGCAGTGACCAATGGGGGCGGGAGCAGTTCTTC
TRBD2,TRBV4-1,-,TRBJ2-2,CASSQVGLAGAGTGELFF,TGCGCCAGCAGCCAAGTCGGACTAGCGGGGGCGGGGACCGGGGAGCTGTTTTTT
TRBD2,TRBV14,-,TRBJ2-7,CASSQDRGAGGLYEQYF,TGTGCCAGCAGCCAAGACAGGGGAGCGGGGGGGCTTTACGAGCAGTACTTC
-,TRBV18,-,TRBJ1-5,CASSPGRGNQPQHF,TGTGCCAGCTCACCTGGGCGCGGCAATCAGCCCCAGCATTTT
-,TRBV5-1,-,TRBJ1-3,CASSTGGAAGNTIYF,TGCGCCAGCAGTACCGGGGGGGCTGCTGGAAACACCATATATTTT
-,TRBV21-1,-,TRBJ2-7,CASSHKTPQTATRFAYEQYF,TGTGCCAGCAGCCACAAGACACCTCAAACGGCAACTAGGTTCGCCTACGAGCAGTACTTC
TRBD1,TRBV9,-,TRBJ1-5,CASSAGQGAAGNQPQHF,TGTGCCAGCAGCGCCGGACAGGGGGCAGCGGGGAATCAGCCCCAGCATTTT
-,TRBV19,-,TRBJ1-1,CASKQVTTEAFF,TGTGCCAGTAAACAGGTGACCACTGAAGCTTTCTTT
-,TRBV19,-,TRBJ2-3,CASSIQGGPPDTQYF,TGTGCCAGTAGTATTCAGGGGGGCCCCCCAGATACGCAGTATTTT
-,TRBV19,few,TRBJ1-1,CASSIDGETGEDTEAFF,TGTGCCAGTAGTATAGATGGGGAAACGGGGGAGGACACTGAAGCTTTCTTT
-,TRBV2,once,TRBJ1-2,CASSRVEGYTF,TGTGCCAGCAGTCGGGTGGAGGGCTACACCTTC
-,TRBV7-2,-,TRBJ1-1,CASSLRRGKTEAFF,TGTGCCAGCAGCTTACGGCGGGGAAAAACTGAAGCTTTCTTT
TRBD2,TRBV5-1,-,TRBJ2-7,CASSLVTSGRYEQYF,TGCGCCAGCAGCTTGGTCACTAGCGGACGATACGAGCAGTACTTC
-,TRBV14,-,TRBJ2-2,CASSQERGTGELFF,TGTGCCAGCAGCCAAGAACGGGGCACCGGGGAGCTGTTTTTT
-,TRBV11-2,once,TRBJ2-2,CASSRTRGTGELFF,TGTGCCAGCAGCCGTACACGGGGCACCGGGGAGCTGTTTTTT
TRBD2,TRBV6-5,-,TRBJ2-1,CASSFSGRGSYNEQFF,TGTGCCAGCAGTTTTAGCGGGAGGGGCTCCTACAATGAGCAGTTCTTC
-,TRBV11-2,-,TRBJ1-4,CASSNIRGTNEKLFF,TGTGCCAGCAGTAATATCCGAGGGACTAATGAAAAACTGTTTTTT
TRBD1,TRBV7-8,-,TRBJ2-3,CASSLRPGQLDTQYF,TGTGCCAGCAGCTTGAGACCGGGACAGTTAGATACGCAGTATTTT
-,TRBV7-9,-,TRBJ1-4,CASSPPSEGEKLFF,TGTGCCAGCAGCCCGCCTTCAGAGGGAGAAAAACTGTTTTTT
-,TRBV19,-,TRBJ1-3,CASSIDRGTANTIYF,TGTGCCAGTAGTATAGATCGGGGGACTGCGAACACCATATATTTT
TRBD1,TRBV9,-,TRBJ1-2,CASSVGGRGRRGSNYGYTF,TGTGCCAGCAGCGTAGGAGGCAGGGGGCGAAGAGGCTCTAACTATGGCTACACCTTC
TRBD1,TRBV7-2,-,TRBJ2-7,CASSPRDRSSYEQYF,TGTGCCAGCAGCCCTCGGGACAGGAGCTCCTACGAGCAGTACTTC
-,TRBV27,-,TRBJ2-2,CASSFNGELFF,TGTGCCAGCAGTTTCAACGGGGAGCTGTTTTTT
TRBD1,TRBV28,-,TRBJ1-1,CASSPYRGENTEAFF,TGTGCCAGCAGTCCGTACAGGGGGGAGAACACTGAAGCTTTCTTT
TRBD1,TRBV19,-,TRBJ1-2,CATATERVGQGGYGYTF,TGTGCCACCGCGACCGAAAGGGTCGGACAGGGAGGCTATGGCTACACCTTC
-,TRBV10-3,-,TRBJ2-3,CAISDTGDTQYF,TGTGCCATCAGTGACACGGGAGATACGCAGTATTTT
TRBD1,TRBV3-1/TRBV3-2,many,TRBJ1-6,CASTQRTVGTGASPLHF,TGTGCCAGCACCCAACGAACCGTAGGGACAGGGGCTTCACCCCTCCACTTT